The clone carrying this T cell receptor beta chain was picked up a small number of times. Its antigen remains unidentified. This record comes from a study of CD8 T cells in ankylosing spondylitis. Quantitative barcoded 5'-RACE was used to prepare TCR beta libraries. TCRdb reprocessed the 5' RACE reads via MiXCR and lists one record per CDR3 protein. In the table there are some 840,000 distinct CDR3 sequences, roughly 10% of which are singletons. Regarding the study as a whole: Researchers report that disease-linked clones proved CD8+ and relatively rare in peripheral blood. Seemingly distinctive of ankylosing spondylitis blood was a TCR beta motif formed by eight highly homologous variants. There was reportedly significant enrichment of clones that were disease-linked in matched ankylosing spondylitis synovial fluid. Earlier work had already found some motif variants in reactive arthritis synovial fluid and blood.

The trim removed 8 bases at V and 7 bases at J, leaving 16 bases unmatched. This CDR3 region has 15 residues. Germline V gene data show CDR1 as SQVTM and CDR2 as ANQGSEA. The chain employs TRBV29-1 and TRBJ2-1, with TRBD2 matching over 8 bases. The TCR was taken from a male donor with ankylosing spondylitis. Sequencing was performed on blood, either unsorted or a sorted T cell fraction (not recorded which). This CDR3 reads CSLRERERLMNEQFF. In DNA, the CDR3 is TGCAGCCTCCGTGAGCGGGAGAGGTTAATGAATGAGCAGTTCTTC.